This TCR beta chain was found in a study of CD8+ T cells in alopecia areata. Whole-study findings and limits: Many expanded lesional clones persisted in scalp and blood during tofacitinib. Sequencing of scalp samples also includes resident alphabeta T cells from normal skin.

Documented treatment: oral pan-JAK inhibitor, 5-10 mg twice daily. Collected material from alopecia areata patients comprised lesional scalp punch biopsies and peripheral blood. PBMCs provided sorted CD4+ and CD8+ T cells. Concerning this clone: Its antigen is unidentified.

The CDR3 contains 13 residues. Germline loops: CDR1 SGDLS, CDR2 YYNGEE. J was trimmed by 5 bases and V by 2 bases; bases with no gene match: 2. It was cDNA, reverse transcribed from extracted RNA, that served as the sequencing template. Assay: immunoSEQ multiplex PCR; the TCRdb copy retains only in-frame clones and omits some. The data contain approximately 200,000 clones, approximately 47% of them seen just once; the ten biggest clones take up 2% to 3%. The genes are TRBV9 and TRBJ1-2; 8 nucleotides line up with TRBD1. The sequencing here drew on CD4+ T cells sorted from blood, taken around week 37, from a patient treated with tofacitinib. The origin of this receptor is a human donor with alopecia areata. The CDR3 nucleotides read TGTGCCAGCAGCGTGCGGACAGGGTATGGCTACACCTTC. Encoded protein: CASSVRTGYGYTF.